Listed below are T cell receptor beta chains from one sample, sequenced in a study of cytomegalovirus exposure and HLA in healthy donors. Clones were sequenced by immunoSEQ multiplex PCR, and TCRdb holds only the in-frame ones, with some missing. Among tens of thousands of clones listed, roughly 80% were seen once. The sequenced sample consisted of PBMCs. Receptors were obtained from a man in his fifties or sixties in good health and CMV-seropositive. Each CDR3 is given with its conserved first and last residue. D genes are given only for firm matches. Size is omitted from some rows. Given values are once, few, many or a class for expanded clones.

TRBV19	.	.	TRBJ2-6	CASSPWLLTAPGANVLTF	TGTGCCAGTAGCCCCTGGCTACTAACCGCACCTGGGGCCAACGTCCTGACTTTC
TRBV5-8	.	.	TRBJ2-7	CASSLLSYEQYF	TGTGCCAGCAGCTTGCTTAGCTACGAGCAGTACTTC
TRBV19	TRBD1	.	TRBJ2-1	CASSTGTGNEQFF	TGTGCCAGTAGTACCGGGACAGGCAATGAGCAGTTCTTC
TRBV6-1	.	.	TRBJ2-7	CASSFSGAYEQYF	TGTGCCAGCAGTTTTAGCGGAGCTTACGAGCAGTACTTC
TRBV5-1	.	.	TRBJ2-2	CASNTDILVGELFF	TGCGCCAGTAACACCGACATTTTAGTCGGGGAGCTGTTTTTT
TRBV10-3	.	.	TRBJ1-1	CAISNDRNTEAFF	TGTGCCATCAGTAACGACAGAAACACTGAAGCTTTCTTT
TRBV5-1	TRBD2	.	TRBJ2-1	CASSLDAGEGFNEQFF	TGCGCCAGCAGCTTGGACGCGGGAGAGGGGTTCAATGAGCAGTTCTTC
TRBV5-1	.	.	TRBJ2-5	CASSLRQNPQETQYF	TGCGCCAGCAGCTTGCGACAGAACCCTCAAGAGACCCAGTACTTC
TRBV19	TRBD2	.	TRBJ2-7	CASRRGGSPASGSYEQYF	TGTGCCAGTAGGAGAGGGGGGTCCCCGGCGAGCGGGAGCTACGAGCAGTACTTC
TRBV27	TRBD2	.	TRBJ2-1	CASNPLPGLLNEQFF	TGTGCCAGCAACCCCTTGCCGGGACTACTCAATGAGCAGTTCTTC
TRBV6-1	TRBD1	.	TRBJ2-7	CASSRTGGNEQYF	TGTGCCAGCAGTCGGACAGGGGGCAACGAGCAGTACTTC
TRBV5-1	TRBD1	.	TRBJ2-7	CASSLGQGAFAEQYF	TGCGCCAGCAGCTTGGGACAGGGGGCGTTCGCCGAGCAGTACTTC
TRBV5-1	TRBD2	.	TRBJ2-1	CASSPGRVAGVNEQFF	TGCGCCAGCAGCCCCGGGAGGGTAGCGGGAGTCAATGAGCAGTTCTTC
TRBV30	.	.	TRBJ1-5	CAWRPPDIHPNQPQHF	TGTGCCTGGAGGCCCCCGGACATCCACCCCAATCAGCCCCAGCATTTT
TRBV6-6	.	.	TRBJ1-4	CASAWEATNEKLFF	TGTGCCAGCGCCTGGGAGGCAACTAATGAAAAACTGTTTTTT
TRBV18	TRBD1	.	TRBJ2-7	CASSPRTGGINEQYF	TGTGCCAGCTCACCAAGGACAGGGGGCATCAACGAGCAGTACTTC
TRBV6-1	.	.	TRBJ1-5	CASSEAQGFGPQHF	TGTGCCAGCAGTGAGGCACAGGGTTTTGGGCCCCAGCATTTT
TRBV4-3	.	once	TRBJ2-3	CASSQVAPGETDTQYF	TGCGCCAGCAGCCAAGTAGCCCCGGGAGAGACAGATACGCAGTATTTT
TRBV30	.	few	TRBJ1-5	CAWAASNQPQHF	TGTGCCTGGGCGGCGAGCAATCAGCCCCAGCATTTT
TRBV13	TRBD1	.	TRBJ1-2	CASTPRDRVDYGYTF	TGTGCCAGCACCCCTAGGGACAGGGTCGACTATGGCTACACCTTC
TRBV5-1	TRBD2	once	TRBJ2-1	CASSSWTSAYNEQFF	TGCGCCAGCAGCTCCTGGACTAGCGCCTACAATGAGCAGTTCTTC
TRBV19	TRBD1	.	TRBJ2-7	CASSSGTGYEQYF	TGTGCCAGTAGTTCCGGGACAGGCTACGAGCAGTACTTC
TRBV6-6	TRBD1	.	TRBJ1-5	CASKYRPTGGSQPQHF	TGTGCCAGCAAATACAGACCGACAGGGGGGAGTCAGCCCCAGCATTTT
TRBV15	.	.	TRBJ1-1	CATSRYERGEAFF	TGTGCCACCAGCAGGTACGAGAGAGGGGAAGCTTTCTTT
TRBV5-1	.	.	TRBJ1-4	CASSRGSQATNEKLFF	TGCGCCAGCAGCCGAGGCTCACAAGCAACTAATGAAAAACTGTTTTTT